This TCR beta chain comes out of a study of cytomegalovirus exposure and HLA in healthy donors. Study outcomes and limitations: Sequencing depth roughly uniform across donors was assumed in presence/absence analyses.

As for this clone: Its target is unknown.

The primer mix had 60 Vbeta and 13 Jbeta primers. Assay: immunoSEQ multiplex PCR; the TCRdb copy retains only in-frame clones and omits some. The data show approximately 170,000 clones, roughly two thirds seen once. This CDR3 contains 15 residues. CDR1 is MNHEY, CDR2 SMNVEV, per germline (reference sequence). V and J are TRBV27 and TRBJ2-5, with D possibly being TRBD2 (6 bases). The DNA end is a closer match to TRBJ2-7, so the J assignment may be wrong. This TCR was sampled from a woman aged 40 to 49 in good health and CMV-seropositive. The sequencing input was PBMCs. CDR3 sequence: CASSFREALTYEQYF. In nucleotides, the CDR3 is TGTGCCAGCAGTTTTAGGGAGGCCCTCACCTACGAGCAGTACTTC.